This entry lists 28 T cell receptor beta chains sequenced from one sample in a study of CD8 T cells in Susac syndrome. The RNA, about 0.5 to 1 ug, was put through reverse transcription using random hexamers. Via MiXCR, TCRdb re-called the immunoSEQ multiplex PCR reads, giving one row per CDR3 protein. This sample carries about 110,000 distinct CDR3 sequences, approximately 93% of them seen once, and the ten largest clones take over 0.4%. The material sequenced was CD8+ T cells from PBMCs. The source is a human donor with Susac syndrome.

The V and J genes are TRBV3-1 and TRBJ2-1; 8 bases agree with TRBD2. There are 15 residues in the CDR3. The germline V gene encodes CDR1 LGHDT and CDR2 YNNKEL (reference sequence). J lost 4 bases, V lost 1 base, and 3 bases had no gene match. The CDR3 here is CASSQGSGGYNEQFF. The DNA of the CDR3 is TGTGCCAGCAGCCAAGGCAGCGGGGGTTACAATGAGCAGTTCTTC.

This chain uses TRBV7-8 with TRBJ2-7; no firm D call. From germline, CDR1 is SGHVS and CDR2 FQNEAQ. V was clipped by 1 base and J by 1 base, with 11 bases between them. This CDR3 region has 15 residues. DNA of the CDR3: TGTGCCAGCAGCTTAGAGTTCAGCCCGTCCTACGAGCAGTACTTC. It yields the protein CASSLEFSPSYEQYF.

The gene calls are TRBV5-1 and TRBJ2-3; no definite D call. The V gene's germline CDR1 is SGHRS and CDR2 YFSETQ. There are 14 residues in the CDR3. V lost 0 bases to trimming and J lost 6 bases, with 11 bases between them. CDR3 region: CASSLERVPDTQYF. The CDR3 DNA reads as TGCGCCAGCAGCTTGGAGCGCGTTCCGGATACGCAGTATTTT.

The chain employs TRBV9 and TRBJ2-7, with 8 bases lining up with TRBD1. CDR3 length equals 14 residues. Germline CDR1 is SGDLS and CDR2 is YYNGEE. Trimming removed 3 bases from V and 0 bases from J; junction bases left unmatched: 2. The CDR3 region is CASSGQGNSYEQYF. CDR3 DNA: TGTGCCAGCAGCGGACAGGGGAACTCCTACGAGCAGTACTTC. Full variable domain (rest looked up from reference TRBV9 and TRBJ2-7): DSGVTQTPKHLITATGQRVTLRCSPRSGDLSVYWYQQSLDQGLQFLIQYYNGEERAKGNILERFSAQQFPDLHSELNLSSLELGDSALYFCASSGQGNSYEQYFGPGTRLTVT.

The rearrangement uses TRBV20-1 and TRBJ2-3; D is undetermined. CDR1 and CDR2 from the germline V gene are DFQATT and SNEGSKA (reference sequence). CDR3 length: 10 amino acids. The V and J ends lost 1 base and 4 bases respectively, with 0 bases between them. This CDR3 is CSARADTQYF. CDR3 in DNA: TGCAGTGCTAGAGCAGATACGCAGTATTTT.

This clonotype is a singleton in its sample. The chain joins TRBV6-5 to TRBJ1-5; TRBD1 is a possible D gene (6 bases). The length of the CDR3 is 14 residues. Germline lookup yields CDR1 MNHEY and CDR2 SVGAGI. V was pared by 7 bases and J by 3 bases, with 13 bases between. CDR3 region: CASKGRGFNQPQHF. The CDR3 nucleotides are TGTGCCAGCAAGGGCAGGGGCTTCAATCAGCCCCAGCATTTT.

The rearrangement links TRBV2 to TRBJ2-5; no clear D gene. CDR1 is SNHLY and CDR2 is FYNNEI in the germline V gene. Trimming took 6 bases from V and 3 from J, leaving 8 bases between them. CDR3 length: 12 residues. As DNA, the CDR3 is TGTGCCAGCAGCACCGTTGAAGAGACCCAGTACTTC. As protein: CASSTVEETQYF.

This chain connects TRBV6-1 to TRBJ2-5; TRBD1 agrees at 7 bases. The junction had 11 bases not matched to a gene; V was cut back by 5 bases and J by 2 bases. Germline V gene data show CDR1 as MNHNS and CDR2 as SASEGT. CDR3 size: 16 residues. CDR3 loop: CASSQGQGVVQETQYF. Here the CDR3 DNA reads TGTGCCAGCAGTCAGGGTCAGGGGGTCGTACAAGAGACCCAGTACTTC.

This rearrangement joins TRBV7-6 to TRBJ2-7, with unresolved D. Germline V lookup: CDR1 SGHVS, CDR2 FNYEAQ. V dropped 0 bases and J dropped 7 bases, with 13 bases sitting between them. The CDR3 totals 14 residues. The CDR3 bases are TGTGCCAGCAGCTTAGCCCCGGACCTACAGGAGCAGTACTTC. Its translation: CASSLAPDLQEQYF.

The rearrangement uses TRBV25-1 and TRBJ2-7; a possible D gene is TRBD1 (5 bases). Germline V gene data show CDR1 as MGHDK and CDR2 as SYGVNS. Trimming pared 6 bases from V and 4 bases from J, leaving 7 bases between. CDR3 length equals 11 residues. The CDR3 spells CASRGQYEQYF. The DNA of the CDR3 is TGTGCCAGCAGAGGACAATACGAGCAGTACTTC.

The J gene is TRBJ1-1, the V gene TRBV29-1; no reliable D call. Trimming left V 1 base short and J 6 bases short, with 12 bases between. CDR1 and CDR2 (germline): SQVTM, ANQGSEA. The CDR3 extends over 13 amino acids. Here the CDR3 reads CSVEVGVYPEAFF. In DNA form, the CDR3 reads TGCAGCGTTGAAGTGGGAGTCTACCCTGAAGCTTTCTTT.

V usage is TRBV27 and J usage is TRBJ2-7; D may be TRBD2 (6 bases). The CDR3 totals 13 residues. Germline V gene data show CDR1 as MNHEY and CDR2 as SMNVEV (reference sequence). V was clipped by 5 bases and J by 2 bases, with 10 bases between them. The CDR3 sequence: CASSPSGAYEQYF. The CDR3 nucleotides are TGTGCCAGCAGTCCGTCGGGGGCCTACGAGCAGTACTTC.

The rearrangement links TRBV11-2 to TRBJ2-5; D is uncertain. CDR1 and CDR2 (germline): SGHAT, FQNNGV. Trimming shortened V by 3 bases and J by 3 bases, and 11 bases separated the two germline ends. The length of the CDR3 is 14 residues. The DNA of the CDR3 is TGTGCCAGCAGCTTCCGACATGGTGAAGAGACCCAGTACTTC. This gives the protein CASSFRHGEETQYF.

This chain joins TRBV20-1 and TRBJ2-5, with 11 bases lining up with TRBD2. The CDR3 totals 12 residues. V was pared by 7 bases and J by 9 bases, with 7 bases of the junction left unmatched. The germline V gene encodes CDR1 DFQATT and CDR2 SNEGSKA (reference sequence). This CDR3 reads CSGSSGGAAQYF. The CDR3 nucleotides are TGCAGTGGCAGTAGCGGGGGGGCGGCCCAGTACTTC.

The chain couples TRBV5-1 to TRBJ2-3, with D perhaps matching TRBD1 (6 bases). Trimming removed 2 bases from V and 3 bases from J, with 13 bases in between. Germline V gene lookup returns CDR1 SGHRS and CDR2 YFSETQ. The CDR3 is made up of 15 amino acids. As DNA, the CDR3 is TGCGCCAGCAGCTTAGCACAGGGTTTGACAGATACGCAGTATTTT. Translating it yields CASSLAQGLTDTQYF.

The chain's CDR3 is CASSFGRRSNQPQHF. The CDR3 DNA is TGTGCCAGCAGTTTCGGGCGACGGAGCAATCAGCCCCAGCATTTT. V and J are TRBV12-3 or TRBV12-4 and TRBJ1-5; D not resolved. This CDR3 region has 15 residues. V shed 3 bases and J shed 1 base, with 10 bases lying between them.

The J gene is TRBJ2-5, the V gene TRBV5-4, with D perhaps assigned TRBD1 or TRBD2 (5 bases each). This CDR3 region has 14 residues. Germline values: CDR1 SGHNT, CDR2 YYREEE (reference sequence). V was shortened by 4 bases and J by 4 bases, with 14 bases between the two germline ends. CDR3 DNA sequence: TGTGCCAGCAGCATCCAGGGAGTCGGAGAGACCCAGTACTTC. It is translated as CASSIQGVGETQYF.

The rearrangement joins TRBV5-4 to TRBJ2-5; no firm D call. Germline values: CDR1 SGHNT, CDR2 YYREEE (reference sequence). V shed 1 base and J shed 5 bases, with 21 bases lying between them. There are 17 residues in the CDR3. The CDR3 DNA is TGTGCCAGCAGCTTGATTCCCGGCAGCAAGGTGGAGGAGACCCAGTACTTC. Translated: CASSLIPGSKVEETQYF.

The chain links TRBV20-1 to TRBJ1-4; D gene uncertain. The germline V gene encodes CDR1 DFQATT and CDR2 SNEGSKA (reference sequence). Trimming cost V 4 bases and J 5 bases, with 11 bases left between them. This CDR3 has 13 amino acids. The CDR3 DNA reads TGCAGTGCTAAGAGAGGGCTGAATGAAAAACTGTTTTTT. Protein sequence: CSAKRGLNEKLFF.

V gene TRBV7-8 combines with J gene TRBJ1-2, with D tentatively TRBD1 (6 bases). The CDR3 sequence is 15 residues long. The germline gives CDR1 SGHVS, CDR2 FQNEAQ. Trimming pared 3 bases from V and 5 bases from J, leaving 16 bases between. CDR3 in DNA: TGTGCCAGCAGCTTTCGACAGGCCCCCGAATATGGCTACACCTTC. Residues: CASSFRQAPEYGYTF.

The V and J genes are TRBV15 and TRBJ1-3; D is uncertain. The CDR3 has 16 residues. Trimming removed 5 bases at V and 0 bases at J, with 14 bases between. Germline assignment: CDR1 LNHNV and CDR2 YYDKDF (reference sequence). The CDR3 loop reads CATSSRGHHSGNTIYF. CDR3 coding DNA: TGTGCCACCAGCTCAAGAGGGCACCACTCTGGAAACACCATATATTTT.

Here the CDR3 reads CASSLGGRGYNSPLHF. CDR3 sequence (DNA): TGTGCCAGCAGCTTAGGAGGTCGGGGGTATAATTCACCCCTCCACTTT. This chain connects TRBV11-2 to TRBJ1-6; possible D gene TRBD1, 5 bases. Germline CDR1 SGHAT, CDR2 FQNNGV. The germline V and J ends were trimmed by 1 base and 4 bases, with 11 bases remaining between them. The CDR3 consists of 16 residues.

The chain combines TRBV5-4 with TRBJ1-6; D not certain. The CDR3 extends over 13 amino acids. Germline V lookup: CDR1 SGHNT, CDR2 YYREEE (reference sequence). The germline V and J ends were trimmed by 0 bases and 10 bases, with 8 bases remaining between them. The CDR3 sequence: CASSLGAGSPLHF. CDR3 nucleotides: TGTGCCAGCAGCTTGGGGGCTGGGTCACCCCTCCACTTT.

This clonotype was seen only once. V is TRBV6-2 or TRBV6-3 and J is TRBJ1-6, with TRBD1 matching over 7 bases. Germline V gives CDR1 MNHEY, CDR2 SVGEGT. With 3 bases clipped from V and 2 bases from J, the junction kept 1 base outside the gene matches. The CDR3 has 15 amino acids. The CDR3 DNA reads TGTGCCAGCAGTTATGGACAGGCCTATAATTCACCCCTCCACTTT. This gives the protein CASSYGQAYNSPLHF.

The chain carries TRBV5-1 and TRBJ2-7; unclear D gene. The CDR3 has 14 amino acids. CDR1 SGHRS and CDR2 YFSETQ come from the germline V gene. Trimming left V 0 bases short and J 3 bases short, with 10 bases between. CDR3 sequence (DNA): TGCGCCAGCAGCTTGGTTGTGGAGTACTACGAGCAGTACTTC. It is translated as CASSLVVEYYEQYF.

The chain couples TRBV12-3 or TRBV12-4 to TRBJ1-3; no clear D. The CDR3 covers 12 residues. Trimming cost V 5 bases and J 0 bases, with 2 bases left between them. CDR3 bases: TGTGCCAGCAGTGTCTCTGGAAACACCATATATTTT. The encoded protein is CASSVSGNTIYF.

This chain links TRBV21-1 with TRBJ2-5. TRBV21-1 is designated a pseudogene. CDR3 length: 14 residues. This CDR3 is CASSTERSQETQYF. The DNA of the CDR3 is TGTGCCAGCAGCACCGAACGGAGCCAAGAGACCCAGTACTTC.

The rearrangement links TRBV7-9 to TRBJ1-2, with a possible D match to TRBD1 (5 bases). CDR1 and CDR2 from the germline V gene are SEHNR and FQNEAQ (reference sequence). The CDR3 is 14 amino acids. V lost 3 bases and J 4 bases, leaving 12 bases between the germline ends. For the CDR3, the DNA is TGTGCCAGCAGCTTTCTTGAGCAGGGCTATGGCTACACCTTC. Translation: CASSFLEQGYGYTF.